The rows below give T cell receptor beta chains drawn from one sample of a study of cytomegalovirus exposure and HLA in healthy donors. Repertoires were generated with immunoSEQ multiplex PCR, while TCRdb's copy carries only in-frame clones and drops some. The profile shows over 100,000 clones, around 80% of them singletons. The sequencing input was PBMCs. The origin of the receptors is a man aged 30 to 39 in good health and CMV-seropositive. CDR3s include the opening cysteine and the closing phenylalanine or tryptophan.

v_gene,CDR3aa
TRBV18,CASSRGQENFGEDTIYF
TRBV18,CASSRAGTGKETQYF
TRBV6-5,CASSTGGDEQYF
TRBV10-3,CAISEDGGDTDTQYF
TRBV2,CASSAQAYEQYF
TRBV7-2,CASSRGGLQSTGELFF
TRBV6-6,CASRTPSDTGELFF
TRBV5-1,CASSLLAGANNEQFF
TRBV13,CASSLGQGEDEQYF
TRBV7-5,CVRSLARVKEESYEQYF
TRBV28,CASRQGGGNQPQHF
TRBV30,CAWSVGTGGTEAFF
TRBV28,CASSSLTVYSNQPQHF
TRBV28,CAIQGPGSGNTIYF
TRBV19,CASSSSGGPFNQPQHF
TRBV15,CATSTRQGSANEKLFF
TRBV5-4,CASSSPGQGGSGNTIYF
TRBV9,CASSVGRGTDTQYF
TRBV5-1,CASSLEPYSPLHF
TRBV11-1,CASSFEQGYEQYF
TRBV29-1,CSATGGRNTEAFF
TRBV2,CASSPVSGKVELFF
TRBV7-3,CASSFSGEGRLGDGYTF
TRBV4-2,CASSQGTSGAYLQFF
TRBV15,CATSTGQMAGHNEQFF
TRBV5-4,CASSLDRGADTQYF
TRBV18,CASSPATANYGYTF
TRBV15,CASNRGQGPEEPQHF
TRBV5-1,CASSIGLGAINEQFF